The 8 T cell receptor beta chains reported below all come from one sample, sequenced in a study of T cells in women clearing cervical HPV infection. Generated by immunoSEQ multiplex PCR, the TCRdb table keeps only in-frame clones and is missing some. This repertoire includes about 40,000 clones. Sequencing was performed on blood buffy coat. The receptors were sampled from a woman between 18 and 69 years old with a cervical HPV16 infection that either progressed to CIN3+ or cleared (not recorded which).

Points on this clone: With the read ending 3 residues before the CDR3 end, the germline J gene is used to fill in that end. This chain uses TRBV18 with TRBJ2-3, with a weak D call TRBD2 (6 bases). Germline V lookup: CDR1 KGHSH, CDR2 LQKENI. V lost 3 bases to trimming and J lost 0 bases, with 16 bases between them. The length of the CDR3 is 17 residues. The CDR3 region is CASSPFPAEGSTDTQYF. The CDR3 bases that were read are TGTGCCAGCTCACCTTTTCCAGCGGAGGGTAGCACAGATACG.

Points on this clone: The read ends 3 residues early relative to the CDR3; the germline J gene fills the gap. The chain links TRBV11-3 to TRBJ2-1, with D hard to call. The CDR3 consists of 13 residues. Trimming removed 1 base at V and 8 bases at J, with 9 bases between. Germline loops: CDR1 SGHNT, CDR2 YENEEA. The covered CDR3 bases are TGTGCCAGCAGCTTAGGCGCGCTAGATGAG. As protein: CASSLGALDE. The whole CDR3 sequence is CASSLGALDEQFF.

With respect to this clone: The sequence runs out 3 residues before the end of the CDR3; the remainder is reconstructed from the germline J gene. The rearrangement links TRBV29-1 to TRBJ2-7; weak D call: TRBD1 (5 bases). CDR3 length equals 13 residues. Looked up from germline, CDR1 is SQVTM and CDR2 is ANQGSEA. Trimming left V 1 base short and J 1 base short, with 8 bases between. The part of the CDR3 DNA that was read is TGCAGCGTTGAAGGGGGCCCTTCCTACGAG. Amino acid sequence: CSVEGGPSYE. The whole CDR3 protein reads CSVEGGPSYEQYF.

On this clone: The DNA ends 3 residues before the CDR3 does, and the rest of the CDR3 is filled in from the germline J gene. This chain joins TRBV5-1 and TRBJ1-2; maybe TRBD1 (6 bases). From germline, CDR1 is SGHRS and CDR2 YFSETQ. The CDR3 totals 14 residues. The V end was cut by 2 bases, the J end by 2 bases, with 10 bases between. Incomplete CDR3 DNA: TGCGCCAGCAGCTTTGACAGGATCAACTATGGC. The encoded protein is CASSFDRINYG. The CDR3 reads in full as CASSFDRINYGYTF. Drawing the rest from reference TRBV5-1 and TRBJ1-2, the complete variable domain is KAGVTQTPRYLIKTRGQQVTLSCSPISGHRSVSWYQQTPGQGLQFLFEYFSETQRNKGNFPGRFSGRQFSNSRSEMNVSTLELGDSALYLCASSFDRINYGYTFGSGTRLTVV.

To note about this clone: Coverage ceases 3 residues before the CDR3 finishes, and the germline J gene fills in the end. The genes are TRBV7-9 and TRBJ2-5, with D possibly matching TRBD1 (6 bases). Germline CDR1 reads SEHNR; CDR2 reads FQNEAQ (reference sequence). This CDR3 region has 13 residues. V was clipped by 4 bases and J by 2 bases, with 8 bases between them. Incomplete CDR3 DNA: TGTGCCAGCAGCTCTACAGGGCAAGAGACC. It translates to CASSSTGQET. The complete CDR3 reads CASSSTGQETQYF.

Points on this clone: The read terminates 3 residues before the CDR3 end, so the remaining end is supplied by the germline J gene. The chain employs TRBV29-1 and TRBJ1-1, with 8 bases matching TRBD1. There are 15 residues in the CDR3. The J segment lost 3 bases and the V segment lost 3 bases, leaving 9 bases of the junction unmatched. CDR1 is SQVTM and CDR2 is ANQGSEA in the germline V gene. The CDR3 sequence: CSVEDLDREDTEAFF. CDR3 DNA (partial): TGCAGCGTTGAGGATCTGGACAGGGAGGACACTGAA.

Note on this clone: The read terminates 3 residues ahead of where the CDR3 ends, so the germline J gene completes it. V is TRBV5-4 and J is TRBJ2-7; D not certain. The V and J ends lost 2 bases and 2 bases respectively, with 8 bases between them. Germline V gene lookup returns CDR1 SGHNT and CDR2 YYREEE (reference sequence). The CDR3 is 13 amino acids. The sequenced CDR3 bases are TGTGCCAGCAGCTTCAGAGGCCCCTACGAG. Encoded protein: CASSFRGPYE. The complete CDR3 sequence is CASSFRGPYEQYF.

Turning to this clone: The read terminates 3 residues before the CDR3 end, so the remaining end is supplied by the germline J gene. The V and J genes are TRBV5-4 and TRBJ2-1; perhaps TRBD1 as D (6 bases). CDR3 length: 14 residues. Trimming shortened V by 4 bases and J by 4 bases, and 12 bases separated the two germline ends. The V gene's germline CDR1 is SGHNT and CDR2 YYREEE (reference sequence). CDR3: CASSPRRGYNEQFF. The sequenced CDR3 bases are TGTGCCAGCAGCCCGAGAAGGGGGTACAATGAG.